This TCR beta chain was recorded in a study of cytomegalovirus exposure and HLA in healthy donors. Study-level findings and limits: Within an earlier analysis, most TCR beta V segments proved productive either about 90% or about 30% of the time. It was taken for granted in presence/absence analyses that sequencing depth across donors was roughly uniform.

The PCR ran on 60 Vbeta and 13 Jbeta primers. Measured with immunoSEQ multiplex PCR; TCRdb has only the in-frame clones, and not every one. This sample has roughly 200,000 clones; 70% occur once, and the top ten carry approximately 2.5%. This CDR3 is built from 15 residues. Germline V gene lookup returns CDR1 SNHLY and CDR2 FYNNEI. V lost 4 bases, J lost 4 bases, and 13 bases lay in between. The sample holds a few counts of this clone. The antigen remains unidentified. J is TRBJ1-4 and V is TRBV2, with a weak D call TRBD1 (5 bases). This clonotype was sampled from a man in his forties in good health and CMV-seropositive. Sequenced sample: PBMCs. In nucleotides, the CDR3 is TGTGCCAGCAGTGGACAAGGGGCGAGTAATGAAAAACTGTTTTTT. Encoded protein: CASSGQGASNEKLFF.